One sample yielded the 17 T cell receptor beta chains listed below, sequenced in a study of blood T cell repertoires in COVID-19. Produced via immunoSEQ multiplex PCR; TCRdb's table is partial and in-frame only. The data contain more than 110,000 clones, under 85% of them seen just once; the ten biggest clones take up 1.5% to 2%. The specimen sequenced was PBMCs or T cells enriched from blood (not recorded which). These TCRs come from a woman aged 18-29 years who had been exposed to COVID-19.

V is TRBV9 and J is TRBJ2-7; D may be TRBD1 (6 bases). The CDR3 is made up of 14 amino acids. The V end was cut by 4 bases, the J end by 0 bases, with 11 bases between. Germline V gene sequence: CDR1 SGDLS, CDR2 YYNGEE. CDR3 DNA: TGTGCCAGCAGCCAAACAGGGAACTCCTACGAGCAGTACTTC. It codes for CASSQTGNSYEQYF.

V is TRBV4-1 and J is TRBJ1-6, with no clear D. The germline CDR1 and CDR2 sequences are MGHRA and YSYEKL. V lost 2 bases to trimming and J lost 3 bases, with 8 bases between them. The CDR3 is 15 amino acids. The CDR3 region is CASSQTYIYNSPLHF. The DNA of the CDR3 is TGCGCCAGCAGCCAAACGTACATCTATAATTCACCCCTCCACTTT.

This rearrangement joins TRBV18 to TRBJ2-2; 7 nucleotides match TRBD1. With 0 bases clipped from V and 6 bases from J, the junction kept 7 bases outside the gene matches. CDR3 length: 16 residues. Looked up from germline, CDR1 is KGHSH and CDR2 is LQKENI. This CDR3 reads CASSPPSQGPAGELFF. CDR3 coding DNA: TGTGCCAGCTCACCACCTTCACAGGGGCCGGCCGGGGAGCTGTTTTTT.

V usage is TRBV29-1 and J usage is TRBJ2-3, with D possibly being TRBD2 (5 bases). The CDR3 is 15 residues long. V was shortened by 4 bases and J by 3 bases, with 17 bases between the two germline ends. CDR1 and CDR2 from the germline V gene are SQVTM and ANQGSEA. CDR3 loop: CSVVPGEKGTDTQYF. CDR3 sequence (DNA): TGCAGCGTTGTCCCCGGGGAGAAAGGGACAGATACGCAGTATTTT.

The V gene is TRBV25-1, the J gene TRBJ2-7; 7 nucleotides agree with TRBD1. Germline V gene lookup returns CDR1 MGHDK and CDR2 SYGVNS. This CDR3 spans 15 amino acids. V was pared by 3 bases and J by 4 bases, with 9 bases of the junction left unmatched. CDR3 in DNA: TGTGCCAGCAGTGAGCCAGGGACAGCCGGATACGAGCAGTACTTC. The encoded protein is CASSEPGTAGYEQYF.

V usage is TRBV7-2 and J usage is TRBJ1-3; the D gene is possibly TRBD1 (6 bases). The V gene lost 4 bases and the J gene lost 0 bases, with 10 bases spanning the gap. There are 15 residues in the CDR3. In germline, CDR1 is SGHTA, CDR2 FQGNSA. CDR3 in amino acids: CASSSTGSSGNTIYF. CDR3 nucleotide sequence: TGTGCCAGCAGCTCGACAGGCAGCTCTGGAAACACCATATATTTT. The whole variable domain, remainder taken from reference TRBV7-2 and TRBJ1-3, is GAGVSQSPSNKVTEKGKDVELRCDPISGHTALYWYRQSLGQGLEFLIYFQGNSAPDKSGLPSDRFSAERTGGSVSTLTIQRTQQEDSAVYLCASSSTGSSGNTIYFGEGSWLTVV.

The chain employs TRBV9 and TRBJ1-1; D not certain. Trimming cost V 5 bases and J 6 bases, with 11 bases left between them. CDR1 SGDLS and CDR2 YYNGEE come from the germline V gene. This CDR3 is built from 12 residues. CDR3 sequence: CASRPVAAEAFF. The CDR3 DNA sequence: TGTGCCAGCAGGCCGGTAGCCGCTGAAGCTTTCTTT.

The V gene is TRBV7-9, the J gene TRBJ2-3; 9 positions agree with TRBD2. With 1 base clipped from V and 5 bases from J, the junction kept 7 bases outside the gene matches. CDR3 size: 16 residues. CDR1 and CDR2 (germline): SEHNR, FQNEAQ (reference sequence). CDR3 region: CASSLVWTSDGDTQYF. The CDR3 nucleotides are TGTGCCAGCAGCTTAGTATGGACTAGCGATGGAGATACGCAGTATTTT.

V gene TRBV7-8 combines with J gene TRBJ1-6; TRBD1 is a possible D gene (6 bases). V was pared by 1 base and J by 10 bases, with 11 bases between. This CDR3 spans 14 amino acids. The germline CDR1 and CDR2 sequences are SGHVS and FQNEAQ. The CDR3 nucleotides are TGTGCCAGCAGCTTAGTACAGGGTTCGTCACCCCTCCACTTT. Translation: CASSLVQGSSPLHF.

A single count supports this clone. The rearrangement uses TRBV12-3 or TRBV12-4 and TRBJ2-3; D is unclear. The CDR3 totals 13 residues. V was cut by 6 bases and J by 2 bases, with 9 bases left in between. As DNA, the CDR3 is TGTGCCAGCAGCTCCACAGACACAGATACGCAGTATTTT. Translating gives CASSSTDTDTQYF.

The V gene is TRBV5-4, the J gene TRBJ2-1; 11 nucleotides match TRBD2. The CDR3 has 15 residues. The germline gives CDR1 SGHNT, CDR2 YYREEE (reference sequence). V shed 4 bases and J 4 bases; nucleotides not matched to a gene: 4. CDR3 nucleotides: TGTGCCAGCAGCAGGGGACTAGCGGAGTACAATGAGCAGTTCTTC. It specifies CASSRGLAEYNEQFF.

This sequence joins TRBV6-2 or TRBV6-3 and TRBJ2-3, with 7 nucleotides matching TRBD2. CDR1 is MNHEY, CDR2 SVGEGT, per germline. The trim removed 0 bases at V and 1 base at J, leaving 7 bases unmatched. The CDR3 is 17 amino acids. The CDR3 DNA follows: TGTGCCAGCAGTTACTCGTGGCTAGCGGATCGCACAGATACGCAGTATTTT. Its translation is CASSYSWLADRTDTQYF.

This chain links TRBV4-3 with TRBJ2-3; 7 bases map to TRBD2. CDR1 and CDR2 from the germline V gene are LGHNA and YSLEER. The V gene end was trimmed by 5 bases and the J gene end by 0 bases; junction bases not matched to a gene: 8. The CDR3 is 16 residues long. The CDR3 region is CASSYIAGTSTDTQYF. The CDR3 coding sequence is TGCGCCAGCAGCTACATAGCGGGTACTAGCACAGATACGCAGTATTTT.

This clone was recorded a few times. V and J are TRBV7-9 and TRBJ1-2; D gene uncertain. The CDR3 sequence is 15 residues long. CDR1 is SEHNR and CDR2 is FQNEAQ in the germline V gene (reference sequence). Trimming stripped 5 bases from V and 2 bases from J, with 15 bases between. The CDR3 bases are TGTGCCAGCAGCCTAAAGGGTGGAGGGAACTATGGCTACACCTTC. It codes for CASSLKGGGNYGYTF.

This clone was seen a single time. The gene calls are TRBV19 and TRBJ1-1; D unclear. This CDR3 contains 11 residues. Germline V gives CDR1 LNHDA, CDR2 SQIVND (reference sequence). V dropped 5 bases and J dropped 2 bases, with 3 bases sitting between them. The CDR3 reads CASSPNTEAFF. In DNA form, the CDR3 reads TGTGCCAGTAGTCCTAACACTGAAGCTTTCTTT. The full variable domain, its missing parts supplied by reference TRBV19 and TRBJ1-1, is DGGITQSPKYLFRKEGQNVTLSCEQNLNHDAMYWYRQDPGQGLRLIYYSQIVNDFQKGDIAEGYSVSREKKESFPLTVTSAQKNPTAFYLCASSPNTEAFFGQGTRLTVV.

The table lists this clone with a count of one. CDR3 sequence: CATSRGGQGIRETQYF. The CDR3 DNA follows: TGTGCCACCAGCAGAGGGGGACAGGGGATTAGAGAGACCCAGTACTTC. The genes are TRBV15 and TRBJ2-5; the match to TRBD1 covers 10 bases. With 1 base clipped from V and 4 bases from J, the junction kept 6 bases outside the gene matches. This CDR3 region has 16 residues. Germline CDR1 reads LNHNV; CDR2 reads YYDKDF (reference sequence).

V gene TRBV10-2 combines with J gene TRBJ2-3; 11 bases fit TRBD2. The CDR3 sequence is 14 residues long. V lost 7 bases, J lost 3 bases, and 3 bases stayed unmatched. From germline, CDR1 is WSHSY and CDR2 SAAADI. The CDR3 region has the DNA TGCGCCAGCACTAGCGGGAGGCAAACAGATACGCAGTATTTT. It specifies CASTSGRQTDTQYF.